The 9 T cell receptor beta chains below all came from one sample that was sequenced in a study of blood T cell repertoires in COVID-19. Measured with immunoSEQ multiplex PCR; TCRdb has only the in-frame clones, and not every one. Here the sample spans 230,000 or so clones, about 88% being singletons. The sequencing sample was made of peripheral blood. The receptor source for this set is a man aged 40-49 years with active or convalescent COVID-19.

The chain's CDR3 is CASSPPLRNTEAFF. In DNA, the CDR3 is TGTGCCAGCAGCCCGCCACTTCGGAACACTGAAGCTTTCTTT. The chain links TRBV3-1 (or the pseudogene TRBV3-2) to TRBJ1-1; D remains ambiguous. Trimming pared 4 bases from V and 1 base from J, leaving 10 bases between. Per germline, CDR1 LGHDT and CDR2 YNNKEL (reference sequence). The CDR3 has 14 residues.

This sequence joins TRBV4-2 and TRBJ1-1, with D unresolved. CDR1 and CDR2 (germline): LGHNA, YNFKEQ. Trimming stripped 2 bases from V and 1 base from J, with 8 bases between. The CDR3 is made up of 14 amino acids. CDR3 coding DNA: TGTGCCAGCAGCCAACTTTACAGGAACACTGAAGCTTTCTTT. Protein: CASSQLYRNTEAFF.

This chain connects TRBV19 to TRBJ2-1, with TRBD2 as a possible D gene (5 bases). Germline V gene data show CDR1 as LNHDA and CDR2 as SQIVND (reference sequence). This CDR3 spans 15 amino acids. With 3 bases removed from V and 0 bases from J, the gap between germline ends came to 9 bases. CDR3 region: CASSISGGSYNEQFF. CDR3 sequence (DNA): TGTGCCAGTAGTATTTCAGGAGGCTCCTACAATGAGCAGTTCTTC.

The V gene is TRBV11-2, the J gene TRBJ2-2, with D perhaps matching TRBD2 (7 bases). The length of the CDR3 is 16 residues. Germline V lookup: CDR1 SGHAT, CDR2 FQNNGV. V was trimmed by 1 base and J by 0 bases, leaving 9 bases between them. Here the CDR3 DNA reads TGTGCCAGCAGCTTAGTCGGGGGGCCGAACACCGGGGAGCTGTTTTTT. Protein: CASSLVGGPNTGELFF.

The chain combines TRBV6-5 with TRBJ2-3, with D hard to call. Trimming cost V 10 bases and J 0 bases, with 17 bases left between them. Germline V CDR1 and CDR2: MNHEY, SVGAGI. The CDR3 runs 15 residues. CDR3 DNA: TGTGCCACCGGTCAAACTGCCTCTAGCACAGATACGCAGTATTTT. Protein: CATGQTASSTDTQYF.

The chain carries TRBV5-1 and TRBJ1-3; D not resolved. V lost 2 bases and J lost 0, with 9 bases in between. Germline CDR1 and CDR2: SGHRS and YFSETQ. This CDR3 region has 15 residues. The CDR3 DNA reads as TGCGCCAGCAGCTTTGTACCCTACTCTGGAAACACCATATATTTT. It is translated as CASSFVPYSGNTIYF. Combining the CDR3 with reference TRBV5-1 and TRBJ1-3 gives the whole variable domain KAGVTQTPRYLIKTRGQQVTLSCSPISGHRSVSWYQQTPGQGLQFLFEYFSETQRNKGNFPGRFSGRQFSNSRSEMNVSTLELGDSALYLCASSFVPYSGNTIYFGEGSWLTVV.

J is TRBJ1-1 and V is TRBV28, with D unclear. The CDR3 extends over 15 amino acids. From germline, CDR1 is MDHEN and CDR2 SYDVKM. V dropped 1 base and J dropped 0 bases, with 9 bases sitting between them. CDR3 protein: CASSLFGNMNTEAFF. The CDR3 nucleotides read TGTGCCAGCAGTTTATTCGGGAATATGAACACTGAAGCTTTCTTT.

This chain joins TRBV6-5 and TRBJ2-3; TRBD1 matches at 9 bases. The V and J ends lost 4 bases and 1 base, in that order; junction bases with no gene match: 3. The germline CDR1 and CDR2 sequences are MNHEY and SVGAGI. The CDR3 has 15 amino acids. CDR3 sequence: CASSFRTGGTDTQYF. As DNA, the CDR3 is TGTGCCAGCAGTTTTCGGACAGGGGGCACAGATACGCAGTATTTT.

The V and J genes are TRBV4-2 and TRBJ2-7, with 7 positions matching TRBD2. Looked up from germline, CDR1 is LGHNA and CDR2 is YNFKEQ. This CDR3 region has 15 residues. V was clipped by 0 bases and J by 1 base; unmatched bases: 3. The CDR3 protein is CASSQEGSGSYEQYF. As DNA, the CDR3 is TGTGCCAGCAGCCAAGAAGGTAGCGGGTCCTACGAGCAGTACTTC.